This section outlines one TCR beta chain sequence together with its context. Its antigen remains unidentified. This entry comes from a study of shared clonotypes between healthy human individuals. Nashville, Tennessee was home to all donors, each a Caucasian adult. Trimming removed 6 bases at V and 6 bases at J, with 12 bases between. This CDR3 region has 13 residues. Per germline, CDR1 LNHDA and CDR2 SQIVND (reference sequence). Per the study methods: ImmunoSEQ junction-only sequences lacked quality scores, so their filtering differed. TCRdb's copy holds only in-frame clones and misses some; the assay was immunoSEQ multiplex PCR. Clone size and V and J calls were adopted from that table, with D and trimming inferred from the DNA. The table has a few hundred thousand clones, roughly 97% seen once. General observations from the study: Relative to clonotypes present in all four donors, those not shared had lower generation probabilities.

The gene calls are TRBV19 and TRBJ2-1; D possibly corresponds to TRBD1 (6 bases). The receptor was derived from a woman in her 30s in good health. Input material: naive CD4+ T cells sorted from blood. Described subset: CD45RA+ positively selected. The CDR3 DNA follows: TGTGCCAGTAGCCTGGAACAGGGCAATGAGCAGTTCTTC. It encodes CASSLEQGNEQFF.